The 14 T cell receptor beta chains below all came from one sample that was sequenced in a study of blood T cells in healthy people across ages. A sample-barcoded 5' primer and a J-beta primer mix were used in a second PCR of roughly 6 to 11 cycles. TCRdb reprocessed the 5' RACE reads via MiXCR and lists one record per CDR3 protein. The data contain under 1,100,000 distinct CDR3 sequences, 20% to 25% of them singletons. This sample also belongs to another study, concerning T cells of mothers and their children.

Sequencing was carried out using blood. All receptors derive from a girl aged 2-10 years in good health.

This sequence joins TRBV3-1 and TRBJ1-3; 7 nucleotides align to TRBD1. The CDR3 totals 17 residues. Germline V gene sequence: CDR1 LGHDT, CDR2 YNNKEL (reference sequence). With 4 bases clipped from V and 3 bases from J, the junction kept 12 bases outside the gene matches. CDR3 protein: CASSPQIDRVGGNTIYF. The CDR3 coding sequence is TGTGCCAGCAGCCCGCAGATCGACAGGGTTGGTGGAAACACCATATATTTT. The entire variable domain, with the rest obtained from reference TRBV3-1 and TRBJ1-3, is as follows: DTAVSQTPKYLVTQMGNDKSIKCEQNLGHDTMYWYKQDSKKFLKIMFSYNNKELIINETVPNRFSPKSPDKAHLNLHINSLELGDSAVYFCASSPQIDRVGGNTIYFGEGSWLTVV.

This clonotype was counted a few times. The CDR3 is CASSQDLEGRWYTF. For the CDR3, the DNA is TGCGCCAGCAGCCAAGATCTGGAGGGACGGTGGTACACCTTC. V gene TRBV4-3 combines with J gene TRBJ1-2, with a tentative D call TRBD1 (5 bases). CDR1 and CDR2 from the germline V gene are LGHNA and YSLEER. V was shortened by 0 bases and J by 11 bases, with 16 bases between the two germline ends. The CDR3 has 14 amino acids.

The J gene is TRBJ2-3, the V gene TRBV12-3 or TRBV12-4; unclear D gene. Between the trimmed V and J ends, which lost 8 bases and 5 bases, there was a span of 20 bases. CDR3 size: 15 residues. The CDR3 bases are TGTGCCAGCCAAAACTACGGGTATTCGAAAGATACGCAGTATTTT. It is translated as CASQNYGYSKDTQYF.

This clonotype was found a few times. This chain joins TRBV27 and TRBJ2-2; 8 nucleotides line up with TRBD2. This CDR3 is built from 14 residues. J lost 5 bases, V lost 6 bases, and 5 bases had no gene match. Germline V gene lookup returns CDR1 MNHEY and CDR2 SMNVEV (reference sequence). CDR3 coding DNA: TGTGCCAGCAGACTAGCGGAGGGGACCGGGGAGCTGTTTTTT. The encoded protein is CASRLAEGTGELFF.

This clonotype was seen a few times. One junction end disagrees with the germline gene, perhaps due to a read error. The chain couples TRBV9 to TRBJ2-1; TRBD2 aligns across 13 bases. The CDR3 runs 15 residues. Germline V gene data show CDR1 as SGDLS and CDR2 as YYNGEE. This CDR3 reads CASSVTSGRANGQFF. In nucleotides, the CDR3 is TGTGCCAGCAGCGTAACTAGCGGGAGGGCCAATGGGCAGTTCTTC.

The CDR3 bases are TGTGCCAGCAGCTTAACACGAGACGCGGGAAACTACGAGCAGTACTTC. This translates into CASSLTRDAGNYEQYF. The chain carries TRBV11-2 and TRBJ2-7, with D maybe TRBD2 (6 bases). The CDR3 is made up of 16 amino acids. Germline CDR1 is SGHAT and CDR2 is FQNNGV. V shed 2 bases and J shed 3 bases, with 17 bases lying between them.

This clonotype was seen a handful of times. V usage is TRBV28 and J usage is TRBJ2-7, with TRBD2 matching 7 bases. Near its end, the DNA agrees better with TRBJ2-1, so the J call may be wrong. Per germline, CDR1 MDHEN and CDR2 SYDVKM. The CDR3 totals 16 residues. The CDR3 sequence: CASSSGEAGSYNEQFF. The CDR3 DNA is TGTGCCAGCAGTTCGGGAGAAGCGGGATCCTACAATGAGCAGTTCTTC.

This clonotype was observed a handful of times. V and J are TRBV9 and TRBJ2-3; 7 nucleotides align to TRBD1. The CDR3 runs 15 residues. Germline V lookup: CDR1 SGDLS, CDR2 YYNGEE. The trim removed 3 bases at V and 2 bases at J, leaving 6 bases unmatched. CDR3 nucleotide sequence: TGTGCCAGCAGCGAGGGGGCGGTTCTCACAGATACGCAGTATTTT. Translation gives CASSEGAVLTDTQYF.

The rearrangement links TRBV11-2 to TRBJ2-1; D not resolved. Germline V gene sequence: CDR1 SGHAT, CDR2 FQNNGV. Trimming stripped 5 bases from V and 0 bases from J, with 26 bases between. The CDR3 has 20 residues. The CDR3 nucleotides read TGTGCCAGCAGCAAACTGCCCGGGTCTTTTTTAACGAGCTCCTACAATGAGCAGTTCTTC. Amino acids: CASSKLPGSFLTSSYNEQFF.

This clonotype has only a few counts. The chain recombines TRBV6-1 with TRBJ1-5; TRBD1 is a possible D gene (6 bases). Germline V CDR1 and CDR2: MNHNS, SASEGT. The CDR3 runs 16 residues. Deletions cut 7 bases from V and 1 base from J, with 17 bases between. The CDR3 DNA sequence: TGTGCCAGCACCCCGGGGGCGGGGGCAAGCAATCAGCCCCAGCATTTT. Translating gives CASTPGAGASNQPQHF.

In regard to this clonotype: At one end the junction does not follow the germline gene, possibly because of a read error. The genes are TRBV7-9 and TRBJ2-7; D is uncertain. CDR3 length: 12 residues. Germline-derived CDR1 and CDR2 are SEHNR and FQNEAQ (reference sequence). The DNA for the CDR3 is TGTGCCGGCAGCGCTGCCTCCTACGAGCAGTACTTC. Translated: CAGSAASYEQYF.

This clonotype has only a few counts. The rearrangement joins TRBV28 to TRBJ2-1; TRBD1 matches at 10 bases. With V trimmed by 4 bases and J by 6 bases, 6 bases remained unmatched. The CDR3 sequence is 15 residues long. Germline lookup yields CDR1 MDHEN and CDR2 SYDVKM. The CDR3 here is CASSYGQGVPNEQFF. The CDR3 region has the DNA TGTGCCAGCAGTTACGGACAGGGGGTTCCCAATGAGCAGTTCTTC.

V and J are TRBV4-3 and TRBJ1-4; no clear D. The CDR3 has 16 amino acids. Germline values: CDR1 LGHNA, CDR2 YSLEER. V was pared by 2 bases and J by 5 bases, with 15 bases between. The CDR3 nucleotides read TGCGCCAGCAGCCAAACGACAAGGGTTTGGAATGAAAAACTGTTTTTT. Its protein product is CASSQTTRVWNEKLFF.

The chain links TRBV20-1 to TRBJ2-5; D gene uncertain. Trimming shortened V by 0 bases and J by 0 bases, and 11 bases separated the two germline ends. Germline V gene sequence: CDR1 DFQATT, CDR2 SNEGSKA (reference sequence). The CDR3 has 15 residues. The CDR3 nucleotides read TGCAGTGCTAGAGATCTGGAAGGACACCAAGAGACCCAGTACTTC. Protein product: CSARDLEGHQETQYF.